Listed below are T cell receptor beta chains from one sample, sequenced in a study of neoadjuvant nivolumab and ipilimumab in lung cancer. Sequencing was performed with immunoSEQ multiplex PCR; in TCRdb, only in-frame clones are kept and a portion is missing. The sample has 5,000 to 5,500 clones; roughly 91% are singletons. The sequencing used blood, collected after neoadjuvant nivolumab, alone or with ipilimumab, at or shortly before surgery. These TCRs come from an adult with non-small cell lung cancer. Some clones in this sample may be carry-over from other donors' samples. CDR3s include the opening cysteine and the closing phenylalanine or tryptophan. The D gene is left open where the match is weak. Expanded clones are given a class, and other clones once, few, many or no size at all.

D	V	J	size	DNA	CDR3
-	TRBV19	TRBJ2-3	-	TGTGCCAGTAGTCCCTCTATCGATACGCAGTATTTT	CASSPSIDTQYF
-	TRBV13	TRBJ2-3	-	TGTGCCAGCAGCTTAAAAGTTACAGATACGCAGTATTTT	CASSLKVTDTQYF
TRBD1	TRBV5-1	TRBJ1-2	-	TGCGCCAGCAGGGAGGGGGCCGAGAGGGGTGGCTACACCTTC	CASREGAERGGYTF
TRBD1	TRBV4-1	TRBJ2-7	-	TGCGCCAGCAGCCAAGCGGACAGGGGGCTTTACGAGCAGTACTTC	CASSQADRGLYEQYF
-	TRBV6-6	TRBJ2-7	-	TGTGCCAGCAGTTACGGGAACGGGAGAGCCTACGAGCAGTACTTC	CASSYGNGRAYEQYF
-	TRBV4-1	TRBJ2-7	once	TGCGCCAGCAGCTTAGGCGTCGTCTCACAGGCAAACACCTACGAGCAGTACTTC	CASSLGVVSQANTYEQYF
-	TRBV27	TRBJ2-5	-	TGTGCCAGCAGTTTGGGTCAGGGATGGGTGGGGACCCAGTACTTC	CASSLGQGWVGTQYF
-	TRBV5-8	TRBJ1-1	-	TGTGCCAGCAGCCGGAGGGGTGAAGCTTTCTTT	CASSRRGEAFF
TRBD2	TRBV7-2	TRBJ2-1	-	TGTGCCAGCAGCTTAGCTAGCGGGACCCCCAATGAGCAGTTCTTC	CASSLASGTPNEQFF
-	TRBV27	TRBJ1-3	-	TGTGCCAGCATCCTAAGGAGGGGGTGGGTTGACACCATATATTTT	CASILRRGWVDTIYF
TRBD2	TRBV18	TRBJ2-7	-	TGTGCCAGCTCACCACCTAGCGGGAACTCGGAGCAGTACTTC	CASSPPSGNSEQYF
TRBD1	TRBV30	TRBJ1-4	-	TGTGCCTGGAGTCTTCAGGCAGGGGGTGAAAAACTGTTTTTT	CAWSLQAGGEKLFF
TRBD2	TRBV7-3	TRBJ2-2	-	TGTGCCAGCAGCTCCAAAAGCGGGGCCACCGGGGAGCTGTTTTTT	CASSSKSGATGELFF
TRBD1	TRBV11-3	TRBJ1-2	-	TGTGCCAGCAGCTCCGGACAGGGGGATGGCTACACCTTC	CASSSGQGDGYTF
TRBD1	TRBV19	TRBJ2-7	-	TGTGCCAGCACCCTAGGGACAGGGAACTACGAGCAGTACTTC	CASTLGTGNYEQYF
TRBD2	TRBV5-1	TRBJ2-5	-	TGCGCCAGCAGCCCGACGGGACTAGCGGGATCAGAGACCCAGTACTTC	CASSPTGLAGSETQYF
TRBD1	TRBV27	TRBJ1-3	-	TGTGCCAGCAGTTCGGGACAGGGAAGAAACACCATATATTTT	CASSSGQGRNTIYF
TRBD1	TRBV5-1	TRBJ1-1	once	TGCGCCAGCAGCCTGGAACCGGGACAGTACACTGAAGCTTTCTTT	CASSLEPGQYTEAFF
-	TRBV6-5	TRBJ1-1	-	TGTGCCAGTGGAGGGCAGGGGAGTAGCACTGAAGCTTTCTTT	CASGGQGSSTEAFF
TRBD1	TRBV19	TRBJ2-1	-	TGTGCCAGTAGCGACAGGGGGAATGAGCAGTTCTTC	CASSDRGNEQFF
-	TRBV5-4	TRBJ2-5	-	TGTGCCAGCAGCTTGGCTTCGGACATGAAGACCCAGTACTTC	CASSLASDMKTQYF
-	TRBV6-1	TRBJ1-1	-	TGTGCCAGCAAAGAGGACTTCTTAGTAGGTGAAGCTTTCTTT	CASKEDFLVGEAFF
-	TRBV10-1	TRBJ2-5	few	TGCGCCAGCAGTGAGGGCAGGGGTCAGACCCAGTACTTC	CASSEGRGQTQYF
-	TRBV6-5	TRBJ1-3	-	TGTGCCAGCAGTTACTCGATCAGGGTGATTGGAAACACCATATATTTT	CASSYSIRVIGNTIYF
TRBD1	TRBV30	TRBJ2-2	-	TGTGCCTGGGGGAGAATGACAGGGAAAACCGGGGAGCTGTTTTTT	CAWGRMTGKTGELFF
-	TRBV29-1	TRBJ2-7	-	TGCAGCGTGGGTCTAGGGCGGGTCGGCCCGGGGCAGTACTTC	CSVGLGRVGPGQYF
-	TRBV4-3	TRBJ2-1	-	TGCGCCAGCAGCCAAGAATTGAACAATGAGCAGTTCTTC	CASSQELNNEQFF
-	TRBV5-1	TRBJ2-1	-	TGCGCCAGCAGCTCGAGCGAGGATGAGCAGTTCTTC	CASSSSEDEQFF
-	TRBV30	TRBJ1-5	-	TGTGCCTGGAGCGCCCTTTATAGCAATCAGCCCCAGCATTTT	CAWSALYSNQPQHF
-	TRBV2	TRBJ2-2	-	TGTGCCAGCAGTGAAGACCGGAGCACCGGGGAGCTGTTTTTT	CASSEDRSTGELFF
-	TRBV19	TRBJ1-1	-	TGTGCCAGTAGTATTCTACTGCAGAACACTGAAGCTTTCTTT	CASSILLQNTEAFF
TRBD2	TRBV30	TRBJ2-1	-	TGTGCCTGGAGCGGGGGGACTGGGGATGAGCAGTTCTTC	CAWSGGTGDEQFF
-	TRBV15	TRBJ2-7	-	TGTGCCACCAGCAGAGATCTCACTAGTACCTACGAGCAGTACTTC	CATSRDLTSTYEQYF
TRBD2	TRBV19	TRBJ2-1	-	TGTGCCAGTAGTATAAGAGGGACTAGCGGGAGGGCCTCCAGGAATGAGCAGTTCTTC	CASSIRGTSGRASRNEQFF
TRBD2	TRBV7-6	TRBJ2-3	once	TGTGCCAGCAGCCGCGGGTTGGCGGGAGGTGCAGATACGCAGTATTTT	CASSRGLAGGADTQYF
TRBD1	TRBV2	TRBJ1-1	-	TGTGCCAGCAGGGCGGGACAGGTGAACACTGAAGCTTTCTTT	CASRAGQVNTEAFF
-	TRBV7-2	TRBJ2-5	-	TGTGCCAGCAGCTTAGGCCTCGGGGAGACCCAGTACTTC	CASSLGLGETQYF
-	TRBV6-1	TRBJ2-1	-	TGTGCCAGCAGTGCAGGTCAGCGGAAGTTCAATGAGCAGTTCTTC	CASSAGQRKFNEQFF
-	TRBV5-1	TRBJ2-3	-	TGCGCCAGCAGCTCCGGACACATCACAGATACGCAGTATTTT	CASSSGHITDTQYF
TRBD2	TRBV6-1	TRBJ2-5	-	TGTGCCAGCAACATACTAGCGGGATCGTCAGAGACCCAGTACTTC	CASNILAGSSETQYF
TRBD2	TRBV9	TRBJ2-7	-	TGTGCCAGCAGCCCCGGGGGGGGCTACGAGCAGTACTTC	CASSPGGGYEQYF
-	TRBV11-2	TRBJ2-7	-	TGTGCCAGCAGCCCCACTGGGCCAAGGAGGCAGTACTTC	CASSPTGPRRQYF
TRBD2	TRBV7-1	TRBJ2-7	once	TGTGCCAGCAGCTTAGACCACTTGGCGGGAGCATCCGAGCAGTACTTC	CASSLDHLAGASEQYF
TRBD2	TRBV30	TRBJ2-2	-	TGTGCCTGGAGGGGGGGGATGACTAGCGGAAACACCGGGGAGCTGTTTTTT	CAWRGGMTSGNTGELFF
TRBD1	TRBV27	TRBJ2-3	-	TGTGCCAGCAGTTTCCGACAGGGGGCAGGAACAGATACGCAGTATTTT	CASSFRQGAGTDTQYF
-	TRBV7-9	TRBJ2-5	-	TGTGCCAGCAGCCCCGGGACCGATGGGGAGACCCAGTACTTC	CASSPGTDGETQYF
-	TRBV30	TRBJ1-3	-	TGTGCCTGGAGTATTCAAGAGGGAAACACCATATATTTT	CAWSIQEGNTIYF
-	TRBV19	TRBJ2-7	-	TGTGCCAGTAGTATGACGGAGTCCTACGAGCAGTACTTC	CASSMTESYEQYF
-	TRBV18	TRBJ1-1	-	TGTGCCAGCTCTCCTACAGGGAACTCTGAAGCTTTCTTT	CASSPTGNSEAFF
TRBD1	TRBV11-2	TRBJ2-1	-	TGTGCCAGCAGCTTGGGACAGTACTCCTACAATGAGCAGTTCTTC	CASSLGQYSYNEQFF
TRBD2	TRBV5-8	TRBJ2-3	-	TGTGCCAGCAGCTTAAGAGCGGGAGGGCCTAATACGCAGTATTTT	CASSLRAGGPNTQYF
TRBD1	TRBV18	TRBJ2-7	-	TGTGCCAGCTCACCACCCTCTGACAGGGGGTGGAAGGGGCAGTACTTC	CASSPPSDRGWKGQYF
-	TRBV21-1	TRBJ2-1	-	-	CAGWGAGAGEFF
-	TRBV25-1	TRBJ2-7	-	TGTGCCAGCAGTGAAGCAGGGGCTGGCTCCTACGAGCAGTACTTC	CASSEAGAGSYEQYF